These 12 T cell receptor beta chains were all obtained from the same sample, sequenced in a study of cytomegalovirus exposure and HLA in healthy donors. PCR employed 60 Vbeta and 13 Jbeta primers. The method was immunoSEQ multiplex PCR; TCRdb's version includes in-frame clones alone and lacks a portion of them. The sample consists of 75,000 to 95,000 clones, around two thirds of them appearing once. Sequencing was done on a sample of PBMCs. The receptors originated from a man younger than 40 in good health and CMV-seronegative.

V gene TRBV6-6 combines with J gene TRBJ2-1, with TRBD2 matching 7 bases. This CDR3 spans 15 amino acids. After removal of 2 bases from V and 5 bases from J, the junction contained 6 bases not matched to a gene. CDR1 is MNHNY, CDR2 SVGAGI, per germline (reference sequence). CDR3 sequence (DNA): TGTGCCAGCAGTTACGGAGGGAGGGCCGACAATGAGCAGTTCTTC. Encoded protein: CASSYGGRADNEQFF.

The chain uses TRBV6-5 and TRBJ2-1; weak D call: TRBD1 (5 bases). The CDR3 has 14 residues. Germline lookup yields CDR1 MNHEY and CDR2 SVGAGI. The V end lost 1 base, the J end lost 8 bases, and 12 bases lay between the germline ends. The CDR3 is CASSYFLWGDEQFF. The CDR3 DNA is TGTGCCAGCAGTTACTTTTTGTGGGGCGATGAGCAGTTCTTC.

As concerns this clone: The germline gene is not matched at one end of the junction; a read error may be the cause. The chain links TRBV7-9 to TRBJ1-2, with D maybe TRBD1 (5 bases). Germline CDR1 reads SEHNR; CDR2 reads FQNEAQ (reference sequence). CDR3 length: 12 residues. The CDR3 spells CSSSPDTYGYTF. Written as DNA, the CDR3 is TGTTCCAGCAGCCCGGACACCTATGGCTACACCTTC.

The DNA for the CDR3 is TGTGCCAGCAGCTCTCGTATCTCTGGAAACACCATATATTTT. Its translation: CASSSRISGNTIYF. This rearrangement joins TRBV6-5 to TRBJ1-3; D unresolved. The CDR3 length is 14 residues. V lost 6 bases to trimming and J lost 0 bases, with 9 bases between them. Per the germline V gene, CDR1 is MNHEY and CDR2 is SVGAGI.

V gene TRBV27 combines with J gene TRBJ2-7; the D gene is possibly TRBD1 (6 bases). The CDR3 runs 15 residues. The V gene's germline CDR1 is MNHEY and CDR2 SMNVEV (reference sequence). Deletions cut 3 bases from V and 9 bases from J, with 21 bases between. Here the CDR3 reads CASSFVGRGDRTQYF. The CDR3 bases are TGTGCCAGCAGTTTCGTGGGCAGGGGAGATCGTACGCAGTACTTC.

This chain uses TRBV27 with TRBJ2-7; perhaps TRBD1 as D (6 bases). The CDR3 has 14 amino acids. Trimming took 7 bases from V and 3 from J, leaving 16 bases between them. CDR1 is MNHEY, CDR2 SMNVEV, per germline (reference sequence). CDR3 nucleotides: TGTGCCAGCAAGGAAGGGGGACCGTACTACGAGCAGTACTTC. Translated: CASKEGGPYYEQYF.

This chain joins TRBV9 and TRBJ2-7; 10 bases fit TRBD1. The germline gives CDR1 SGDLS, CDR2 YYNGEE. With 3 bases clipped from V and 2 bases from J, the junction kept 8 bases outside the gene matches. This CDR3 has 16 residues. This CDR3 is CASSEIPGQGPYEQYF. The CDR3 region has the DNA TGTGCCAGCAGCGAGATACCGGGACAGGGGCCCTACGAGCAGTACTTC.

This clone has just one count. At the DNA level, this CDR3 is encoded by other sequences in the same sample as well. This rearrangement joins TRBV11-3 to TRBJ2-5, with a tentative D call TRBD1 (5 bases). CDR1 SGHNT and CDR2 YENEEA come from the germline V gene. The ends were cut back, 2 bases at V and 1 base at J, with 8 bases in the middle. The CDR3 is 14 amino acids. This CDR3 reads CASSLTGIQETQYF. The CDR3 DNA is TGTGCCAGCAGCTTAACAGGAATCCAAGAGACCCAGTACTTC.

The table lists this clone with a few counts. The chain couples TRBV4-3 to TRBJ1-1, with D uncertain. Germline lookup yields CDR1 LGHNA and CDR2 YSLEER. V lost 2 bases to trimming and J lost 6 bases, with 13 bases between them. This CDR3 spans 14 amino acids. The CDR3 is CASSQPGRAAEAFF. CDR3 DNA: TGCGCCAGCAGCCAACCCGGGAGGGCGGCTGAAGCTTTCTTT.

CDR3 sequence (DNA): TGTGCCAGCAGAGAGGGGACAGCTGGGGATACGCAGTATTTT. Translation: CASREGTAGDTQYF. The chain employs TRBV25-1 and TRBJ2-3, with 7 bases fitting TRBD1. This CDR3 is built from 14 residues. Germline CDR1 and CDR2: MGHDK and SYGVNS. The V gene end was trimmed by 6 bases and the J gene end by 6 bases; junction bases not matched to a gene: 9.

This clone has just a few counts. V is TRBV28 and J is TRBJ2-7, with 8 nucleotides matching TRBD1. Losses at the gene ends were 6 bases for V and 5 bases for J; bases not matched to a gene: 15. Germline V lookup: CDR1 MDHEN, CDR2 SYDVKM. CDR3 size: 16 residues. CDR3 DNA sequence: TGTGCCAGCAGAAATCTAGGTGGGCAGGGGGCAAACGAGCAGTACTTC. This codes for CASRNLGGQGANEQYF.

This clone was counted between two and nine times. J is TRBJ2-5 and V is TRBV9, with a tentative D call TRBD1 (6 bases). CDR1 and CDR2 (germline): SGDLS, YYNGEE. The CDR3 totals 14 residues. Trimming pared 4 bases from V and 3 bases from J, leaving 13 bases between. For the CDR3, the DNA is TGTGCCAGCAGCTCGGAGGACAGTAAAGAGACCCAGTACTTC. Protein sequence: CASSSEDSKETQYF.